This T cell receptor beta chain was obtained from a study of blood T cell repertoires in COVID-19. Resolution of symptoms, clearance, or two negative PCRs was present in recovered Cohort 3 donors. In the authors' methods: Amplification from reference gene primers served as the basis for estimated nucleated cell counts. Using immunoSEQ multiplex PCR, the repertoire was profiled, and TCRdb retains in-frame clones only, with some absent. For V, J and clone size, that table is used; D and trimming come from the DNA. The data hold 400,000 to 450,000 clones, with around 89% observed a single time. What was sequenced was PBMCs or T cells enriched from blood (not recorded which). This sequence originates from a man aged 25 to 40 who had recovered from COVID-19.

The CDR3, as DNA: TGTGCCAGCAGTCCCGCGGACTATGGCTACACCTTC. It translates to CASSPADYGYTF. The chain has TRBV28 and TRBJ1-2; D call uncertain. The germline CDR1 and CDR2 sequences are MDHEN and SYDVKM. With 5 bases removed from V and 3 bases from J, the gap between germline ends came to 7 bases. This CDR3 has 12 amino acids.